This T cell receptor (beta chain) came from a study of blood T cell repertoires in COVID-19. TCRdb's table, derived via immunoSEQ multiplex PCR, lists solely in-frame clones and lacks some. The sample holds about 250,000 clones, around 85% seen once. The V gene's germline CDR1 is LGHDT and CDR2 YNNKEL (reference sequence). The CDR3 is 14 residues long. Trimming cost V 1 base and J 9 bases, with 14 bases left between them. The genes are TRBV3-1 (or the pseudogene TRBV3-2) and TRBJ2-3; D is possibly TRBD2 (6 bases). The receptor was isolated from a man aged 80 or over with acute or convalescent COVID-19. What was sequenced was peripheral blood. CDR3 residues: CASSQVGTGETQYF. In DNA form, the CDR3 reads TGTGCCAGCAGCCAAGTCGGGACGGGAGAAACGCAGTATTTT.